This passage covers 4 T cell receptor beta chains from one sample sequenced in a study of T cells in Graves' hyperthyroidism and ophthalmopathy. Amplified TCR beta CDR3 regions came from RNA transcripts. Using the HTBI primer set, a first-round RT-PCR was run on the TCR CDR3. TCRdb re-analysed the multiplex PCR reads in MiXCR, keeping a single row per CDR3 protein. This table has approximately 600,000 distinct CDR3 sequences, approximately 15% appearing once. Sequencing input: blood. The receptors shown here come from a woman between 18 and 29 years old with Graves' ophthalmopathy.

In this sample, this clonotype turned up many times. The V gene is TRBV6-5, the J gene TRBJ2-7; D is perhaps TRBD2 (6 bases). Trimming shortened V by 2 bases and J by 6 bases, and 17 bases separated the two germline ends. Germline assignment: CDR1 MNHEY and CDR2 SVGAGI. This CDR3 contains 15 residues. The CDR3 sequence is CASSYTEPNGGEQYF. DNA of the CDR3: TGTGCCAGCAGTTACACCGAACCTAACGGGGGCGAGCAGTACTTC.

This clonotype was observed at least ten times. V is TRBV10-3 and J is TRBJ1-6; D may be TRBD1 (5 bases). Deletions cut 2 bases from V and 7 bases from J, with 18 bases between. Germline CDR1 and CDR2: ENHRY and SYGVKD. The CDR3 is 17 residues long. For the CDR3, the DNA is TGTGCCATCAGTGAGACCCCTCCCGGCAGGGTGAATTCACCCCTCCACTTT. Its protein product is CAISETPPGRVNSPLHF.

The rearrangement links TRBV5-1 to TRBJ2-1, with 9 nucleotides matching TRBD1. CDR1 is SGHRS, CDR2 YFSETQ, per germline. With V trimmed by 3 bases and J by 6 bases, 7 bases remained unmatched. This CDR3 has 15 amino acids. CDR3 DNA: TGCGCCAGCAGCTCCGTACAGGGGGCCGGCAATGAGCAGTTCTTC. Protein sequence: CASSSVQGAGNEQFF.

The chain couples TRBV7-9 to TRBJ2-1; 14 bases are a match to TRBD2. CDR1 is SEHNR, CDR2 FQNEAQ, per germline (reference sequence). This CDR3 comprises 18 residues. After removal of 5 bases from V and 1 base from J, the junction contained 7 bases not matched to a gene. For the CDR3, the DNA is TGTGCCAGCAGCCCGGGACTAGCGGGAGCGGCGTCCTACAATGAGCAGTTCTTC. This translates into CASSPGLAGAASYNEQFF.